The 12 T cell receptor beta chains reported below all come from one sample, sequenced in a study of immune evolution from preneoplasia to lung adenocarcinoma. Assay used: immunoSEQ multiplex PCR; TCRdb lists only in-frame clones, some missing. The table records 9,900 or so clones, around 82% of them present only once. Sample: FFPE minimally invasive lung adenocarcinoma tissue. These receptors all stem from a person in their 70s with lung adenocarcinoma.

This clone appeared a few times. The chain employs TRBV27 and TRBJ1-2; 10 nucleotides match TRBD1. The CDR3 contains 15 residues. V gave up 5 bases and J gave up 5 bases; unmatched junction bases: 8. The germline V gene has CDR1 MNHEY and CDR2 SMNVEV (reference sequence). As DNA, the CDR3 is TGTGCCAGCAGTGATCTCGGGACAGGGGATTATGGCTACACCTTC. Its translation: CASSDLGTGDYGYTF.

This chain uses TRBV29-1 with TRBJ2-5, with 7 bases identical to TRBD2. The V segment lost 3 bases and the J segment 5 bases; nucleotides outside the gene matches: 0. Germline V gene sequence: CDR1 SQVTM, CDR2 ANQGSEA. This CDR3 contains 11 residues. The CDR3 spells CSVDGGETQYF. CDR3 DNA: TGCAGCGTTGACGGGGGGGAGACCCAGTACTTC.

The V gene is TRBV27, the J gene TRBJ1-2; the D gene is possibly TRBD1 (5 bases). CDR1 is MNHEY, CDR2 SMNVEV, per germline (reference sequence). V gave up 4 bases and J gave up 7 bases, with 13 bases separating them. The CDR3 sequence is 13 residues long. The CDR3 spells CASSSLMGGGYTF. DNA of the CDR3: TGTGCCAGCAGTTCCCTAATGGGGGGTGGCTACACCTTC.

The chain recombines TRBV7-9 with TRBJ1-2; D is uncertain. Between the trimmed V and J ends, which lost 5 bases and 4 bases, there was a span of 17 bases. Germline CDR1 reads SEHNR; CDR2 reads FQNEAQ (reference sequence). This CDR3 spans 15 amino acids. Here the CDR3 DNA reads TGTGCCAGCAGCCAGGATTTCCTCTTATCCTATGGCTACACCTTC. Its translation is CASSQDFLLSYGYTF.

By frequency in the sample, this clone is large (0.1 to 1%). The J gene is TRBJ1-2, the V gene TRBV4-1; D is unclear. The CDR3 is 16 amino acids. Germline-derived CDR1 and CDR2 are MGHRA and YSYEKL. Between the trimmed V and J ends, which lost 0 bases and 2 bases, there was a span of 13 bases. The CDR3 sequence is CASSQDLYRLNYGYTF. CDR3 DNA sequence: TGCGCCAGCAGCCAAGATCTGTACAGATTGAACTATGGCTACACCTTC.

The V and J genes are TRBV7-2 and TRBJ1-2; TRBD1 agrees at 7 bases. The germline CDR1 and CDR2 sequences are SGHTA and FQGNSA. The CDR3 runs to 15 residues. V dropped 4 bases and J dropped 7; count of bases not matched to a gene: 12. The CDR3 region is CASSSTWGQYLGYTF. DNA for the CDR3: TGTGCCAGCAGCTCTACCTGGGGACAGTATCTTGGCTACACCTTC.

J is TRBJ2-7 and V is TRBV7-9; weak D call: TRBD1 (6 bases). V was shortened by 5 bases and J by 4 bases, with 15 bases between the two germline ends. Germline values: CDR1 SEHNR, CDR2 FQNEAQ (reference sequence). There are 14 residues in the CDR3. CDR3 sequence reads: CASSLPGQWYEQYF. The CDR3 nucleotides are TGTGCCAGCAGCCTCCCCGGACAGTGGTACGAGCAGTACTTC.

This chain links TRBV2 with TRBJ2-1; 9 bases match TRBD1. Germline V gives CDR1 SNHLY, CDR2 FYNNEI. V lost 7 bases to trimming and J lost 6 bases; unmatched junction nucleotides: 13. CDR3 size: 16 residues. This CDR3 is CASNLWRTGDSNEQFF. In DNA form, the CDR3 reads TGTGCCAGCAACCTATGGAGGACAGGGGACTCCAATGAGCAGTTCTTC. The whole variable domain, filled in from reference TRBV2 and TRBJ2-1, reads EPEVTQTPSHQVTQMGQEVILRCVPISNHLYFYWYRQILGQKVEFLVSFYNNEISEKSEIFDDQFSVERPDGSNFTLKIRSTKLEDSAMYFCASNLWRTGDSNEQFFGPGTRLTVL.

The chain links TRBV30 to TRBJ1-1; D unresolved. Germline V gene data show CDR1 as GTSNPN and CDR2 as SVGIG (reference sequence). The CDR3 covers 13 residues. V lost 1 base to trimming and J lost 5 bases, with 11 bases between them. The CDR3: CAWSGRESTEAFF. Here the CDR3 DNA reads TGTGCCTGGAGTGGGAGGGAATCGACTGAAGCTTTCTTT.

The genes are TRBV4-3 and TRBJ1-1; D ambiguous. This CDR3 comprises 14 residues. The V gene's germline CDR1 is LGHNA and CDR2 YSLEER. Trimming took 2 bases from V and 4 from J, leaving 11 bases between them. CDR3 in DNA: TGCGCCAGCAGCCAACAATGGGATAGCACTGAAGCTTTCTTT. This encodes CASSQQWDSTEAFF.

The chain has TRBV11-3 and TRBJ1-1, with 7 bases matching TRBD1. The germline CDR1 and CDR2 sequences are SGHNT and YENEEA. With V trimmed by 3 bases and J by 8 bases, 6 bases remained unmatched. CDR3 size: 13 residues. The DNA for the CDR3 is TGTGCCAGCAGCTTTCTCACAGGGGCCGAAGCTTTCTTT. Translated, it gives CASSFLTGAEAFF.

V and J are TRBV9 and TRBJ2-3; tentatively, D is TRBD2 (5 bases). Germline values: CDR1 SGDLS, CDR2 YYNGEE. CDR3 size: 17 residues. Trimming took off 2 bases at V and 2 bases at J, with 18 bases between the two ends. The DNA of the CDR3 is TGTGCCAGCAGCGTCACCGCTTTAAGCGGTACCACAGATACGCAGTATTTT. Residues: CASSVTALSGTTDTQYF.